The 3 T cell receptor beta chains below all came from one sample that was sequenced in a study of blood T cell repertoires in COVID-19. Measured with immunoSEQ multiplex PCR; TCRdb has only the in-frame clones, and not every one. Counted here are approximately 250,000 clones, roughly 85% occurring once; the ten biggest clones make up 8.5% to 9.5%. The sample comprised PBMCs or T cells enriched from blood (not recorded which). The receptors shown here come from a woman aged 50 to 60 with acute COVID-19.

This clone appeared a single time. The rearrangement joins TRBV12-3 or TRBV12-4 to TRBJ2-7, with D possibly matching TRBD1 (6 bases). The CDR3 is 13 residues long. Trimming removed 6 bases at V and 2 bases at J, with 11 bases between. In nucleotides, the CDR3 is TGTGCCAGCAGCCGGACAGTCGCCTACGAGCAGTACTTC. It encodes CASSRTVAYEQYF.

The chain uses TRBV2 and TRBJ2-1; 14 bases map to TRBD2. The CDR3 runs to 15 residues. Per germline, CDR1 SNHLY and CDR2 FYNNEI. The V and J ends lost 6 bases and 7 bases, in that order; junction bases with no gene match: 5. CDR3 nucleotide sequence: TGTGCCAGCAGAGTGACTAGCGGGGGGGTGAATGAGCAGTTCTTC. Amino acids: CASRVTSGGVNEQFF.

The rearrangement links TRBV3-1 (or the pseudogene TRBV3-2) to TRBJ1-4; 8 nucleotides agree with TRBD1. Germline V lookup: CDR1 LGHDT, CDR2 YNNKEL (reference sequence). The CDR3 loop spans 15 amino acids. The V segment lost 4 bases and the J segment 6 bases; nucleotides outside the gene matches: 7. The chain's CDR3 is CASSPNRGTDEKLFF. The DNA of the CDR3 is TGTGCCAGCAGCCCCAACAGGGGGACGGATGAAAAACTGTTTTTT.